Shown below are 19 T cell receptor beta chains from a single sample sequenced in a study of a mutant IDH1 vaccine in newly diagnosed glioma (dated by TCRdb to 2020 to 2022). The time point label, as the study defines it: baseline, week 1 (first vaccination visit). The sample's treatment or condition, from its label and the paper: pre-vaccination baseline after standard-of-care therapy. Library prep was done by the immunoSEQ multiplex PCR assay. TCRdb carries this immuneACCESS record with in-frame sequences only. Its versions omit some clonotypes, under half of them owing to an unresolved V gene in the studies checked, with the rest unexplained. This sample holds around 60,000 clones; more than 85% were observed only once. In total, the top ten clones hold roughly 2.5% of the sample. Sequencing used PBMCs, obtained from a glioma patient treated with radiotherapy, temozolomide or both. Receptors originate from a man aged 50 to 59 with glioma.

In its sample, this clone was seen a few times. This sequence joins TRBV7-8 and TRBJ1-1, with D hard to call. The germline V gene has CDR1 SGHVS and CDR2 FQNEAQ. This CDR3 comprises 15 residues. V lost 5 bases and J lost 3, with 16 bases in between. The CDR3 is CASSLGRSMDTEAFF. CDR3 nucleotides: TGTGCCAGCAGCCTAGGACGATCGATGGACACTGAAGCTTTCTTT.

The chain recombines TRBV2 with TRBJ2-1; possible D gene TRBD1, 5 bases. The CDR3 loop spans 15 amino acids. The germline V and J ends were trimmed by 7 bases and 2 bases, with 15 bases remaining between them. The V gene's germline CDR1 is SNHLY and CDR2 FYNNEI. CDR3 sequence reads: CASKNEGVPYNEQFF. DNA for the CDR3: TGTGCCAGCAAGAACGAAGGGGTTCCCTACAATGAGCAGTTCTTC.

The CDR3 coding sequence is TGTGCCAGCAGCTTAGGCGCTAGCGGGGGACCAGATACGCAGTATTTT. This sequence encodes CASSLGASGGPDTQYF. The J gene is TRBJ2-3, the V gene TRBV7-8; 10 bases are shared with TRBD2. This CDR3 has 16 amino acids. Germline values: CDR1 SGHVS, CDR2 FQNEAQ. J lost 4 bases, V lost 1 base, and 5 bases had no gene match. Combining the CDR3 with reference TRBV7-8 and TRBJ2-3 gives the whole variable domain GAGVSQSPRYKVAKRGQDVALRCDPISGHVSLFWYQQALGQGPEFLTYFQNEAQLDKSGLPSDRFFAERPEGSVSTLKIQRTQQEDSAVYLCASSLGASGGPDTQYFGPGTRLTVL.

J is TRBJ1-2 and V is TRBV5-6; TRBD1 might be the D (5 bases). This CDR3 has 15 amino acids. Trimming pared 1 base from V and 3 bases from J, leaving 13 bases between. Germline V gene data show CDR1 as SGHDT and CDR2 as YYEEEE. The CDR3 region is CASSLWVGPHYGYTF. The CDR3 region has the DNA TGTGCCAGCAGCTTGTGGGTGGGACCGCACTATGGCTACACCTTC. The whole variable domain, filled in from reference TRBV5-6 and TRBJ1-2, reads DAGVTQSPTHLIKTRGQQVTLRCSPKSGHDTVSWYQQALGQGPQFIFQYYEEEERQRGNFPDRFSGHQFPNYSSELNVNALLLGDSALYLCASSLWVGPHYGYTFGSGTRLTVV.

This chain uses TRBV5-5 with TRBJ1-1, with D perhaps TRBD1 (6 bases). Trimming shortened V by 4 bases and J by 11 bases, and 15 bases separated the two germline ends. This CDR3 region has 12 residues. Per the germline V gene, CDR1 is SGHKS and CDR2 is YYEKEE (reference sequence). The CDR3 is CASSLTQGFAFF. CDR3 coding DNA: TGTGCCAGCAGCCTCACACAGGGATTTGCTTTCTTT.

The rearrangement joins TRBV11-2 to TRBJ1-2; D is possibly TRBD1 (5 bases). Trimming shortened V by 5 bases and J by 5 bases, and 15 bases separated the two germline ends. Germline V CDR1 and CDR2: SGHAT, FQNNGV. The CDR3 contains 14 residues. The CDR3 is CASSPDGGGYGYTF. The CDR3 coding sequence is TGTGCCAGCAGCCCGGACGGTGGGGGGTATGGCTACACCTTC. Complete variable domain (other parts from reference TRBV11-2 and TRBJ1-2): EAGVAQSPRYKIIEKRQSVAFWCNPISGHATLYWYQQILGQGPKLLIQFQNNGVVDDSQLPKDRFSAERLKGVDSTLKIQPAKLEDSAVYLCASSPDGGGYGYTFGSGTRLTVV.

The V and J genes are TRBV25-1 and TRBJ2-3; 8 bases agree with TRBD2. V shed 7 bases and J 6 bases; nucleotides not matched to a gene: 6. Per germline, CDR1 MGHDK and CDR2 SYGVNS. This CDR3 region has 13 residues. CDR3 sequence: CASIAGREDTQYF. The CDR3 DNA is TGTGCCAGCATAGCGGGGAGGGAGGATACGCAGTATTTT. Full variable domain (missing parts from reference TRBV25-1 and TRBJ2-3): EADIYQTPRYLVIGTGKKITLECSQTMGHDKMYWYQQDPGMELHLIHYSYGVNSTEKGDLSSESTVSRIRTEHFPLTLESARPSHTSQYLCASIAGREDTQYFGPGTRLTVL.

This chain joins TRBV29-1 and TRBJ1-2; D is unresolved. Deletions cut 7 bases from V and 2 bases from J, with 14 bases between. The germline gives CDR1 SQVTM, CDR2 ANQGSEA. CDR3 length: 13 residues. CDR3 in amino acids: CSGVSTENYGYTF. As DNA, the CDR3 is TGCAGCGGTGTATCAACAGAAAACTATGGCTACACCTTC.

The chain employs TRBV5-6 and TRBJ2-2, with 9 bases matching TRBD2. In germline, CDR1 is SGHDT, CDR2 YYEEEE. The CDR3 is 15 residues long. V lost 2 bases and J lost 6; bases outside the gene matches: 5. As DNA, the CDR3 is TGTGCCAGCAGCTTAAGGCCTAGCGGGGCCGGGGAGCTGTTTTTT. This translates into CASSLRPSGAGELFF.

The chain recombines TRBV11-3 with TRBJ2-7, with no clear D. Trimming pared 1 base from V and 1 base from J, leaving 5 bases between. Germline CDR1 and CDR2: SGHNT and YENEEA. The CDR3 covers 13 residues. The CDR3 nucleotides read TGTGCCAGCAGCTTAGCACATTCCTACGAGCAGTACTTC. Translation gives CASSLAHSYEQYF.

V and J are TRBV2 and TRBJ1-5; 8 bases agree with TRBD1. Germline V lookup: CDR1 SNHLY, CDR2 FYNNEI. V lost 1 base to trimming and J lost 5 bases; unmatched junction nucleotides: 4. The CDR3 totals 15 residues. The CDR3 sequence is CASSEGTGRYQPQHF. CDR3 DNA: TGTGCCAGCAGTGAAGGGACAGGGCGCTATCAGCCCCAGCATTTT.

The chain combines TRBV5-1 with TRBJ2-7; TRBD1 matches 9 bases. This CDR3 region has 14 residues. CDR1 is SGHRS and CDR2 is YFSETQ in the germline V gene. With 4 bases clipped from V and 2 bases from J, the junction kept 4 bases outside the gene matches. Here the CDR3 DNA reads TGCGCCAGCAGCGGGGGACAGGGACCCTACGAGCAGTACTTC. Its protein is CASSGGQGPYEQYF. The full variable domain, completed using reference TRBV5-1 and TRBJ2-7, is KAGVTQTPRYLIKTRGQQVTLSCSPISGHRSVSWYQQTPGQGLQFLFEYFSETQRNKGNFPGRFSGRQFSNSRSEMNVSTLELGDSALYLCASSGGQGPYEQYFGPGTRLTVT.

The chain is built from TRBV6-5 and TRBJ2-7; D call uncertain. The CDR3 loop spans 13 amino acids. The V end lost 6 bases, the J end lost 3 bases, and 12 bases lay between the germline ends. The germline V gene encodes CDR1 MNHEY and CDR2 SVGAGI. This CDR3 is CASSEMALYEQYF. CDR3 in DNA: TGTGCCAGCAGCGAAATGGCCCTCTACGAGCAGTACTTC.

This clone was detected only once. J is TRBJ1-1 and V is TRBV7-6; D is ambiguous. This CDR3 spans 13 amino acids. Germline V gene sequence: CDR1 SGHVS, CDR2 FNYEAQ. V was shortened by 1 base and J by 5 bases, with 8 bases between the two germline ends. For the CDR3, the DNA is TGTGCCAGCAGCTTAGGGGGAGGGACTGAAGCTTTCTTT. This gives the protein CASSLGGGTEAFF.

By sample fraction, this clone is medium-sized. The rearrangement links TRBV10-1 to TRBJ2-1, with 10 nucleotides matching TRBD2. Germline assignment: CDR1 WNHNN and CDR2 SYGVQD (reference sequence). The CDR3 loop spans 17 amino acids. The V and J ends lost 4 bases and 0 bases, in that order; junction bases with no gene match: 6. As DNA, the CDR3 is TGCGCCAGCAGTGCCCCAGCGGGAGGGAGCTCCTACAATGAGCAGTTCTTC. This encodes CASSAPAGGSSYNEQFF.

V is TRBV7-2 and J is TRBJ2-1; D call uncertain. Germline V lookup: CDR1 SGHTA, CDR2 FQGNSA. This CDR3 comprises 15 residues. Trimming took off 3 bases at V and 0 bases at J, with 9 bases between the two ends. The DNA for the CDR3 is TGTGCCAGCAGCTTTACGGCGAGCTCCTACAATGAGCAGTTCTTC. It encodes CASSFTASSYNEQFF. The variable domain in full, completed from reference TRBV7-2 and TRBJ2-1, reads GAGVSQSPSNKVTEKGKDVELRCDPISGHTALYWYRQSLGQGLEFLIYFQGNSAPDKSGLPSDRFSAERTGGSVSTLTIQRTQQEDSAVYLCASSFTASSYNEQFFGPGTRLTVL.

V is TRBV9 and J is TRBJ2-1; 9 bases are a match to TRBD2. The length of the CDR3 is 14 residues. The V gene end was trimmed by 5 bases and the J gene end by 10 bases; junction bases not matched to a gene: 10. The V gene's germline CDR1 is SGDLS and CDR2 YYNGEE. The CDR3 region has the DNA TGTGCCAGCAGTACGGCGGGAGGGCCGAGGGAGCAGTTCTTC. As protein: CASSTAGGPREQFF.

This clone was seen a handful of times. The gene calls are TRBV5-6 and TRBJ1-2; D is ambiguous. Germline V gene lookup returns CDR1 SGHDT and CDR2 YYEEEE. Trimming pared 7 bases from V and 7 bases from J, leaving 20 bases between. This CDR3 is 14 amino acids long. CDR3 sequence reads: CASGKNGVRSGYTF. The CDR3 region has the DNA TGTGCCAGCGGAAAAAACGGGGTGAGGAGTGGCTACACCTTC.

The chain has TRBV6-5 and TRBJ2-1; D call uncertain. The V gene lost 0 bases and the J gene lost 0 bases, with 6 bases spanning the gap. Germline V lookup: CDR1 MNHEY, CDR2 SVGAGI. The CDR3 covers 15 residues. The CDR3 nucleotides read TGTGCCAGCAGTTACTCTTTTAGCTCCTACAATGAGCAGTTCTTC. Translated: CASSYSFSSYNEQFF.